This T cell receptor beta chain was obtained from a study of blood T cell repertoires in COVID-19. On the study more broadly: Samples of COVID-19 (acute and convalescent) were obtained from the United States, Italy and Spain. Sources were T cells, B-cell-depleted T cells, or PBMCs; the material itself was cDNA or gDNA.

Patients at the Seattle site were enrolled during active infection and followed longitudinally. The germline V gene encodes CDR1 KGHDR and CDR2 SFDVKD. The CDR3 consists of 16 residues. V lost 3 bases, J lost 8 bases, and 10 bases stayed unmatched. Some clones are missing from TCRdb's copy, which holds only in-frame ones; the method was immunoSEQ multiplex PCR. The sample gives nearly 350,000 clones, 80% to 90% of which show up once; around 6% is in the top ten. This sequence originates from a woman aged 45-59 years with COVID-19, enrolled during active disease. The specimen was peripheral blood. This chain connects TRBV24-1 to TRBJ2-3, with 10 bases fitting TRBD2. This chain's CDR3 is CATSDQASGSGGTQYF. The CDR3 region has the DNA TGTGCCACCAGTGATCAAGCTAGCGGGAGTGGAGGTACGCAGTATTTT.